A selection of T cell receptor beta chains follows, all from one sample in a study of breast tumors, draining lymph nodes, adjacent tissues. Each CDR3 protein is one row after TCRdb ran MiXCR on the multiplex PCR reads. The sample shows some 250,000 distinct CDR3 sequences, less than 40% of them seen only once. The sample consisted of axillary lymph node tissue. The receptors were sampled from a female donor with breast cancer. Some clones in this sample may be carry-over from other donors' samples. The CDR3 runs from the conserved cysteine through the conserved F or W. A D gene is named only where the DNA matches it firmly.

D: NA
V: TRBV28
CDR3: CASSSAATNEKLFF

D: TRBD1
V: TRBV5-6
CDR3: CASSSGGRNYGYTF

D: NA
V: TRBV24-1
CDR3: CATSDQHF

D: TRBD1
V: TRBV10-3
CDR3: CAIRDRGEKLFF

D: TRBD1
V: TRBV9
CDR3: CAEQGAGSPLHF

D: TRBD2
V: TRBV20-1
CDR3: CSARLNAGGPTDTQYF

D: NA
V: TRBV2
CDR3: CASSLAGFQGYTF

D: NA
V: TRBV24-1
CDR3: CATGQTTGELFF

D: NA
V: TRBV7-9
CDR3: CASSHDVRGREQHF

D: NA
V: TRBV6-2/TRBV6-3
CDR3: CASSILGQETQYF

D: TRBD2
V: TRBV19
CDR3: CASSIGGTSGTDTQYF

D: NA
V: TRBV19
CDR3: CASSNLGDIGTDTQYF

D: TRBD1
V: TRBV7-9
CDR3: CASSCSAIRDRPNYGYTF

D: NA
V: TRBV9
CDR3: CASSVVAGHQETQYF